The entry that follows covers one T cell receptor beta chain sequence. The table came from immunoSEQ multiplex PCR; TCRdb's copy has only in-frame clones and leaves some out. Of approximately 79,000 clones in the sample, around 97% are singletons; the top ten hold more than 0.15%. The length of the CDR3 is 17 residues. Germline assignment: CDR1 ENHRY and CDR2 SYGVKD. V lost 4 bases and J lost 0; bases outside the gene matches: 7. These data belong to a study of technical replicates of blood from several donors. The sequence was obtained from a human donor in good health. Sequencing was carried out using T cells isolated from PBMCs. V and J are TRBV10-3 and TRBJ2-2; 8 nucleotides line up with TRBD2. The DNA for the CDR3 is TGTGCCATCAGTGGTCTCGGGGGGGGGACGAACACCGGGGAGCTGTTTTTT. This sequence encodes CAISGLGGGTNTGELFF.